Sequencing of this T cell receptor beta chain was carried out in a study of T cells in Graves' hyperthyroidism and ophthalmopathy. V shed 0 bases, J shed 10 bases, and the junction held 11 bases outside the gene matches. Germline V lookup: CDR1 SGHRS, CDR2 YFSETQ. This CDR3 contains 18 residues. Template material for amplifying TCR beta CDR3 regions consisted of RNA transcripts. Carried out on the TCR CDR3, a first-round RT-PCR used the HTBI primer set. TCRdb re-derived calls from the multiplex PCR reads in MiXCR, one entry per CDR3 protein. The table lists under 350,000 distinct CDR3 sequences, 21% of them singletons. The sample holds a few counts of this clonotype.

This rearrangement joins TRBV5-1 to TRBJ1-6; 12 bases agree with TRBD1. This TCR came from a woman between 50 and 59 years old with Graves' hyperthyroidism. The material sequenced was blood. Written as DNA, the CDR3 is TGCGCCAGCAGCTTGGCAGGGACAGGGGGCGCAAATCCCTCACCCCTCCACTTT. This gives the protein CASSLAGTGGANPSPLHF.